This is a list of T cell receptor beta chains from one sample in a study of cytomegalovirus exposure and HLA in healthy donors. Clones were sequenced by immunoSEQ multiplex PCR, and TCRdb holds only the in-frame ones, with some missing. The sample has approximately 160,000 clones, 77% seen once. Sequencing was carried out using PBMCs. The receptors shown here come from a male donor in good health and CMV-seropositive. Each CDR3 is given with its conserved first and last residue. Fields, in order: J gene, D gene, V gene, clone size, CDR3 DNA, CDR3 protein. D genes are given only for firm matches. Rows give clone size only sometimes, using once, few, many, or a class for an expanded clone.

>TRBJ1-1|TRBD1|TRBV30|-
TGTGCCTGGAGTCCAGACAGGGTAGGAGCTTTCTTT
CAWSPDRVGAFF
>TRBJ2-1|-|TRBV11-2|-
TGTGCCAGCAGCTTATCTAGTGCTCTCAATGAGCAGTTCTTC
CASSLSSALNEQFF
>TRBJ1-1|TRBD1|TRBV13|-
TGTGCCAGCAGCGGCCGGGACAGGGGGAGGCACACTGAAGCTTTCTTT
CASSGRDRGRHTEAFF
>TRBJ2-1|TRBD1|TRBV5-1|-
TGCGCCACCAGGACAGGGGGCGAAGGCGGCTCCTACAATGAGCAGTTCTTC
CATRTGGEGGSYNEQFF
>TRBJ2-1|TRBD1|TRBV10-3|-
TGTGCCATCGGGGGTCCCAGGGGGAATGAGCAGTTCTTC
CAIGGPRGNEQFF
>TRBJ1-4|TRBD1|TRBV16|-
TGTGCCAGCAGCCACCAGGGGGCGGTCTATAATGAAAAACTGTTTTTT
CASSHQGAVYNEKLFF
>TRBJ1-5|TRBD1|TRBV4-3|-
TGCGCCAGCAGATGTACAGGGGGCGAGATCAATCAGCCCCAGCATTTT
CASRCTGGEINQPQHF
>TRBJ2-7|-|TRBV11-2|-
TGTGCCAGCAGCTTAGTGGGGCACTACGAGCAGTACTTC
CASSLVGHYEQYF
>TRBJ1-1|-|TRBV2|few
TGTGCCAGTAGGGCGGCCGCGGGCACTGAAGCTTTCTTT
CASRAAAGTEAFF
>TRBJ1-1|-|TRBV7-3|-
TGTGCCAGCAGCTTAAGCGGGGGGTCGGAAGCTTTCTTT
CASSLSGGSEAFF